This paragraph covers one T cell receptor beta chain sequence. As yet, its antigen is unknown. Donors, healthy HIV-negative adults, lacked recent acute infections or vaccinations. This sample was taken from a study of shared clonotypes between healthy human individuals. Study summary: CD8 memory received one plate per donor, CD8 naive two, CD4 memory three and CD4 naive three.

Repertoires were generated with immunoSEQ multiplex PCR, while TCRdb's copy carries only in-frame clones and drops some. In the table there are some 2,000,000 clones, approximately 94% of which are singletons. V dropped 4 bases and J dropped 4; count of bases not matched to a gene: 5. The CDR3 is 15 amino acids. Germline assignment: CDR1 WNHNN and CDR2 SYGVQD (reference sequence). Study-wide results and limits: Deeper or shallower sequencing was expected to change how clonotypes are shared among donors. A small donor pool kept down the genetic and exposure-history diversity that was represented.

V and J are TRBV10-1 and TRBJ2-2, with 8 bases that match TRBD2. The sequenced sample consisted of naive CD4+ T cells sorted from blood. Subset indicated: CD45RA+ positively selected. The clonotype originates from a man aged 18 to 29 in good health. The CDR3 sequence is CASSGSGVATGELFF. In nucleotides, the CDR3 is TGCGCCAGCAGTGGTAGCGGGGTCGCCACCGGGGAGCTGTTTTTT.